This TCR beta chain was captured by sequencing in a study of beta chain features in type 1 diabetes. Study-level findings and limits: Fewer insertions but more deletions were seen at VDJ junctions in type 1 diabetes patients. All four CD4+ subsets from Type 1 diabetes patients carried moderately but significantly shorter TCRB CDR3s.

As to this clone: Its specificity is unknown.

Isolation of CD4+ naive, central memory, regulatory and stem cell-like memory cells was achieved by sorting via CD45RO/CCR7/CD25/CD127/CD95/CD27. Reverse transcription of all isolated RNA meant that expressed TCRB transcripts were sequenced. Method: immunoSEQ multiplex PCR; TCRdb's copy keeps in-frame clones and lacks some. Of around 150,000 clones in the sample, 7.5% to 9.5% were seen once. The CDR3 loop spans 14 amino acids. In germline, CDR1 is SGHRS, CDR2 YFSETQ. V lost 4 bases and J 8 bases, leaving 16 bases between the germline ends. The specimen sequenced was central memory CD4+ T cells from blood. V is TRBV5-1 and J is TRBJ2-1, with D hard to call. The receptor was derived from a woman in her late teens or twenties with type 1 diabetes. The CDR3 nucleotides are TGCGCCAGCAGCCCGCGCCTAGGAGCGTATGAGCAGTTCTTC. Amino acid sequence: CASSPRLGAYEQFF. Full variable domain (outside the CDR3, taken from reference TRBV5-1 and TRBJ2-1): KAGVTQTPRYLIKTRGQQVTLSCSPISGHRSVSWYQQTPGQGLQFLFEYFSETQRNKGNFPGRFSGRQFSNSRSEMNVSTLELGDSALYLCASSPRLGAYEQFFGPGTRLTVL.